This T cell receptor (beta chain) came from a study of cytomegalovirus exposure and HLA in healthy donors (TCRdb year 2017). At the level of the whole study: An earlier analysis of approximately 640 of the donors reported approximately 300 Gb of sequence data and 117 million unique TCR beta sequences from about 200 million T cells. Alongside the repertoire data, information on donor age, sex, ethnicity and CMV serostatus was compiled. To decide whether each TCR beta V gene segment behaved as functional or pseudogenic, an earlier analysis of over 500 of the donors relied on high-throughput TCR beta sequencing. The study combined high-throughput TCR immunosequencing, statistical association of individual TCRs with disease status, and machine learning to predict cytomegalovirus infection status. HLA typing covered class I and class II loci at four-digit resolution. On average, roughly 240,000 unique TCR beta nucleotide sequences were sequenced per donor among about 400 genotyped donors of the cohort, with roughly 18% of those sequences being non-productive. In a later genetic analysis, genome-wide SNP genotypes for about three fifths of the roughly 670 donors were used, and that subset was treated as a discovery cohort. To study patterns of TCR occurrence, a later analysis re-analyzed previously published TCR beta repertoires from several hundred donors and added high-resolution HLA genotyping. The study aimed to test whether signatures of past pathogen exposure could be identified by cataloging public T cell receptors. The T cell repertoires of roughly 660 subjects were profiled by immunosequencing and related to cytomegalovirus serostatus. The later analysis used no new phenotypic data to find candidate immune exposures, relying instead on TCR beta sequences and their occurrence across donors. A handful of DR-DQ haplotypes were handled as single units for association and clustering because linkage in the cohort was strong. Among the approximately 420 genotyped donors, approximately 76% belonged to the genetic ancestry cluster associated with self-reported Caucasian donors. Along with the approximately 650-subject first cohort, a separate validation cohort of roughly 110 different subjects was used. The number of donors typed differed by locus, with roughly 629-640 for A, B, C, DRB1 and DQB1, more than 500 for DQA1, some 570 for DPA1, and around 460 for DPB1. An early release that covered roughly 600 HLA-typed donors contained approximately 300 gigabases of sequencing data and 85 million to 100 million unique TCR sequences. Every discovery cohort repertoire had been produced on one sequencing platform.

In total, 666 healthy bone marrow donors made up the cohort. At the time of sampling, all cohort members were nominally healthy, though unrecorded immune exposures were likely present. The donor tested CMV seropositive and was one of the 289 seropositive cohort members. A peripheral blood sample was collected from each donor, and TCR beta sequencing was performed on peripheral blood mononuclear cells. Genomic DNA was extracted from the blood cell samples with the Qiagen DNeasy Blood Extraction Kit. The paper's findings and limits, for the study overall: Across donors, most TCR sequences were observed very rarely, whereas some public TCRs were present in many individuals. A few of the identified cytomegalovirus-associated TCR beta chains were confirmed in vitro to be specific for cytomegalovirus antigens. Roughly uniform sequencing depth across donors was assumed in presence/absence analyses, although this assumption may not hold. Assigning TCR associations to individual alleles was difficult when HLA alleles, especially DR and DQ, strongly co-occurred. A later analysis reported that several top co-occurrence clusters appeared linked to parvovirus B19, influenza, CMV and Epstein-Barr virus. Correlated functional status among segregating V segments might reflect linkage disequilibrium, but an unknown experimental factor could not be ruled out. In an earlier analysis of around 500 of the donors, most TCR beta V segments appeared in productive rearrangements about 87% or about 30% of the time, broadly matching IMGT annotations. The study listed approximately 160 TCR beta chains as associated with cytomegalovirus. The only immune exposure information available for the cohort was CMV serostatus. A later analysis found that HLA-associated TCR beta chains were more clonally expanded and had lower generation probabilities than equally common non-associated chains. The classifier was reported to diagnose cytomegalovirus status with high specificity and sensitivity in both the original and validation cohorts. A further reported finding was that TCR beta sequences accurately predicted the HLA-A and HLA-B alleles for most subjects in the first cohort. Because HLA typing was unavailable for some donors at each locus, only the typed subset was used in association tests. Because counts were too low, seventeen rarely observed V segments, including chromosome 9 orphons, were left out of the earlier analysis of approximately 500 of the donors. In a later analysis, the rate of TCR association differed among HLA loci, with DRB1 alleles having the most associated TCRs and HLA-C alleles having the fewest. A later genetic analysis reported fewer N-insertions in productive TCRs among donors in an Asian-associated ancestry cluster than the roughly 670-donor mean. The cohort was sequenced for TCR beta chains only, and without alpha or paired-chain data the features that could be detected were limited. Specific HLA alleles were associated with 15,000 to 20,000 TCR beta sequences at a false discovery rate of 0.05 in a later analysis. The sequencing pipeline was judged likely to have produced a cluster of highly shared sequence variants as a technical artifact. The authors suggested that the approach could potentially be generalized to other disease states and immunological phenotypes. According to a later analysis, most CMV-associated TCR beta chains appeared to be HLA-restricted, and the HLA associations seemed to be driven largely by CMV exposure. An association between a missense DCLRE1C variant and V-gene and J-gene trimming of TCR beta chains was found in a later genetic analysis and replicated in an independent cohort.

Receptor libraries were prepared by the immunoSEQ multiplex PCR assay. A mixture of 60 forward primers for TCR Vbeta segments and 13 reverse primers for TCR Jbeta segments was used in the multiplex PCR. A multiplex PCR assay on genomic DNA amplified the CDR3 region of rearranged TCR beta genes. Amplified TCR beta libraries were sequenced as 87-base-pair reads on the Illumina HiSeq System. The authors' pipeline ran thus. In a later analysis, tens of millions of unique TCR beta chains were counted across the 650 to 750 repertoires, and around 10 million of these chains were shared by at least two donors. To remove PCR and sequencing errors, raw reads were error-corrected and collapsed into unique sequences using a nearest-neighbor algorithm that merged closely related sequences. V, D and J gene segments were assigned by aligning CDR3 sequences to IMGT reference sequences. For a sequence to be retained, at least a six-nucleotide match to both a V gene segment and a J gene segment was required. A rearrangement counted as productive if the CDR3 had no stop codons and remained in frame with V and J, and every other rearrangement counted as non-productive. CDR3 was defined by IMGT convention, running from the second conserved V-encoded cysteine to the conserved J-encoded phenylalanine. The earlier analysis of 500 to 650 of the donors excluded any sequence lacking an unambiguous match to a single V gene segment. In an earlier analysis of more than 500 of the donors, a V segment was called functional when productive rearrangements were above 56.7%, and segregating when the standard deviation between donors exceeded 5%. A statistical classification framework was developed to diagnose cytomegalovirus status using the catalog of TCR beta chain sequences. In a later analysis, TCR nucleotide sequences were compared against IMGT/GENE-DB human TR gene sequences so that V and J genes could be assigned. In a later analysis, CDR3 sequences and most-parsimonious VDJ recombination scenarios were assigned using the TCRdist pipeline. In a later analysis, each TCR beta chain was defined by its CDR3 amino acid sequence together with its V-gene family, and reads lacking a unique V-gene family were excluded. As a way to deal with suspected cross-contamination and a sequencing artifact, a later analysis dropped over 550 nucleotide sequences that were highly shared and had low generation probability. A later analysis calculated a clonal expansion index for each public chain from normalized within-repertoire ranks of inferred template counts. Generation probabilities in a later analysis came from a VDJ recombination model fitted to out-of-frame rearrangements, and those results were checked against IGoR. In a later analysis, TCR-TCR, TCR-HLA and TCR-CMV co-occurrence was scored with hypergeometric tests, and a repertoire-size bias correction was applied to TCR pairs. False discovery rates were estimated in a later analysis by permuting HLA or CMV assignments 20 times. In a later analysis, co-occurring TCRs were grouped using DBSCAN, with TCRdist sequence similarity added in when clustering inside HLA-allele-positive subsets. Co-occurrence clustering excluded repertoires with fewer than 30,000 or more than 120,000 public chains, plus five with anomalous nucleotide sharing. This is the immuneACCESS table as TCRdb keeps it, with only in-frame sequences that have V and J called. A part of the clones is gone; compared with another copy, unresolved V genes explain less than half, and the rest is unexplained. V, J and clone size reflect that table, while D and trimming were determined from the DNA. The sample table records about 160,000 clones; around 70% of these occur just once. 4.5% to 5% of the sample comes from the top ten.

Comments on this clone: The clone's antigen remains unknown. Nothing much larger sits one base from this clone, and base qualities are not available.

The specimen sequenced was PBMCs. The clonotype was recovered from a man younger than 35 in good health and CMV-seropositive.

The CDR3 region has the sequence CASSFETSGRGIGQYF. The DNA is TGTGCCAGCAGCTTCGAAACTAGCGGGAGGGGTATTGGGCAGTATTTT. Here the chain combines TRBV13 and TRBJ2-3; a stretch of 13 junction bases matches TRBD2. Its CDR3 holds 16 amino acids, cysteine through phenylalanine. The DNA shown is the 48-base CDR3, in frame from base 1. Clipping removes 3 bases from V and 11 bases from J, with 11 as the unmatched junction base count. The germline V gene (reference sequence) sets CDR1 to PRHDT and CDR2 to FYEKMQ.